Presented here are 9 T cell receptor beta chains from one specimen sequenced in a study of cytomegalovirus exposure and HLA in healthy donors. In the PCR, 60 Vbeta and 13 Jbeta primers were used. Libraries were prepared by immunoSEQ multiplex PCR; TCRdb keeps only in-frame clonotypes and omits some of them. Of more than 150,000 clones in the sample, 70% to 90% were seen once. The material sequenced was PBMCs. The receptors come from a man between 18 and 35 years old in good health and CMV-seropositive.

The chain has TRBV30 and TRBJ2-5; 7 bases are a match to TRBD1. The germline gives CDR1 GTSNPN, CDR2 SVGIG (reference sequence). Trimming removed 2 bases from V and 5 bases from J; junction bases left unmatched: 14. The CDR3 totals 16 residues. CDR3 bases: TGTGCCTGGAGTACCGACCTACAGGGGAGTCGGGAGACCCAGTACTTC. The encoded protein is CAWSTDLQGSRETQYF.

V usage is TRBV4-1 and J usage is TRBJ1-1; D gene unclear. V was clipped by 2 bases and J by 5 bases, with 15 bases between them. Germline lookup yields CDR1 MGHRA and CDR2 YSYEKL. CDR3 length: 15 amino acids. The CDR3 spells CASSQPTSGKTEAFF. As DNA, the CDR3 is TGCGCCAGCAGCCAACCTACCTCCGGGAAGACTGAAGCTTTCTTT.

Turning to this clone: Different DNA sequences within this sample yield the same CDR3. The DNA of the CDR3 is TGTGCCAGCAGCGTAGGAGGGGGCGGCACAGATACGCAGTATTTT. This translates into CASSVGGGGTDTQYF. V is TRBV9 and J is TRBJ2-3; 7 nucleotides match TRBD1. This CDR3 contains 15 residues. V trimming: 0 bases; J trimming: 1 base; junction bases outside the gene matches: 2. The V gene's germline CDR1 is SGDLS and CDR2 YYNGEE.

The CDR3: CASSSDRVDEQFF. DNA for the CDR3: TGCGCCAGCAGCTCCGACAGGGTAGATGAGCAGTTCTTC. The chain has TRBV5-1 and TRBJ2-1; TRBD1 matches 7 bases. Germline lookup yields CDR1 SGHRS and CDR2 YFSETQ. The ends lost 3 bases at V and 8 bases at J; junction bases unmatched: 5. This CDR3 comprises 13 residues. Full variable domain (outside the CDR3, taken from reference TRBV5-1 and TRBJ2-1): KAGVTQTPRYLIKTRGQQVTLSCSPISGHRSVSWYQQTPGQGLQFLFEYFSETQRNKGNFPGRFSGRQFSNSRSEMNVSTLELGDSALYLCASSSDRVDEQFFGPGTRLTVL.

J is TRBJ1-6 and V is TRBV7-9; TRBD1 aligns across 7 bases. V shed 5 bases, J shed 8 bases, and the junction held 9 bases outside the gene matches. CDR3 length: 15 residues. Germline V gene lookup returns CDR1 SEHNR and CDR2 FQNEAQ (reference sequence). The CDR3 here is CASSAPGTADSPLHF. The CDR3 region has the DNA TGTGCCAGCAGCGCCCCCGGGACAGCCGATTCACCCCTCCACTTT.

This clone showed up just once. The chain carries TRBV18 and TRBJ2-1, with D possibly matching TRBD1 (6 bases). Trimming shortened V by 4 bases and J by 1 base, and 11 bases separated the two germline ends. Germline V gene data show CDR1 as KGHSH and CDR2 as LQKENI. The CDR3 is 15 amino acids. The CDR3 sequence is CASSQDRDSYNEQFF. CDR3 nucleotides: TGTGCCAGCTCACAGGACAGAGATTCCTACAATGAGCAGTTCTTC. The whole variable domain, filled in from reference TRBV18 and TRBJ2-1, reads NAGVMQNPRHLVRRRGQEARLRCSPMKGHSHVYWYRQLPEEGLKFMVYLQKENIIDESGMPKERFSAEFPKEGPSILRIQQVVRGDSAAYFCASSQDRDSYNEQFFGPGTRLTVL.

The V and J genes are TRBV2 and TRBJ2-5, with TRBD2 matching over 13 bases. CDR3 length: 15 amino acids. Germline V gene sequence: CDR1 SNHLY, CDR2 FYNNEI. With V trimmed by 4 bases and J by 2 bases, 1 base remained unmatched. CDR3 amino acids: CASSGTSGGQETQYF. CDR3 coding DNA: TGTGCCAGCAGTGGGACTAGCGGGGGACAAGAGACCCAGTACTTC.

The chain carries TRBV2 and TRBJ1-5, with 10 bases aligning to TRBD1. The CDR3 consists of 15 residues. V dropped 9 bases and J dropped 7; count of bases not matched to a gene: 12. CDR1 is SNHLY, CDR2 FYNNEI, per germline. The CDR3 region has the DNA TGTGCCAGTGAGACCGGGACAGGGGTGATCCAGCCCCAGCATTTT. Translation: CASETGTGVIQPQHF.

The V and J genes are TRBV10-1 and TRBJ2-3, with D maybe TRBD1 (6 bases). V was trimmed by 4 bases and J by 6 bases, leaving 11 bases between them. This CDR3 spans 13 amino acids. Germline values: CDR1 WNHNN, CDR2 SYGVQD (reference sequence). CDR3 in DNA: TGCGCCAGCAGTGTGGGGGCCGGGGATACGCAGTATTTT. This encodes CASSVGAGDTQYF.